The 9 T cell receptor beta chains below were found in one sample sequenced in a study of long-term antiretroviral therapy in people with HIV. Survey-level resolution applied to immunoSEQ assay v3.0. Assay: immunoSEQ multiplex PCR; the TCRdb copy retains only in-frame clones and omits some. This table has 20,000 or so clones, 87% appearing once. This sample comprised unsorted PBMCs, obtained 1.8 years before starting antiretroviral therapy. These receptors came from a man aged 50 to 60 with HIV.

The chain is built from TRBV2 and TRBJ2-7; tentatively, D is TRBD2 (7 bases). This CDR3 spans 15 amino acids. Germline lookup yields CDR1 SNHLY and CDR2 FYNNEI. Trimming shortened V by 2 bases and J by 9 bases, and 20 bases separated the two germline ends. As DNA, the CDR3 is TGTGCCAGCAGTGAATTTGGCGGGGGCCATTGGGGGCAGTACTTC. It specifies CASSEFGGGHWGQYF. The full variable domain, its missing parts supplied by reference TRBV2 and TRBJ2-7, is EPEVTQTPSHQVTQMGQEVILRCVPISNHLYFYWYRQILGQKVEFLVSFYNNEISEKSEIFDDQFSVERPDGSNFTLKIRSTKLEDSAMYFCASSEFGGGHWGQYFGPGTRLTVT.

This clone was picked up one time. The CDR3 spells CASSLGKLQETQYF. The CDR3 region has the DNA TGTGCCAGCAGCTTAGGGAAACTCCAAGAGACCCAGTACTTC. The chain combines TRBV11-3 with TRBJ2-5; D gene uncertain. The CDR3 loop spans 14 amino acids. Germline V lookup: CDR1 SGHNT, CDR2 YENEEA. The germline V and J ends were trimmed by 1 base and 1 base, with 7 bases remaining between them. The entire variable domain, with the rest obtained from reference TRBV11-3 and TRBJ2-5, is as follows: EAGVVQSPRYKIIEKKQPVAFWCNPISGHNTLYWYLQNLGQGPELLIRYENEEAVDDSQLPKDRFSAERLKGVDSTLKIQPAELGDSAVYLCASSLGKLQETQYFGPGTRLLVL.

The chain links TRBV10-3 to TRBJ1-6, with D possibly matching TRBD1 (6 bases). Trimming removed 0 bases from V and 6 bases from J, with 15 bases in between. Germline lookup yields CDR1 ENHRY and CDR2 SYGVKD. This CDR3 contains 17 residues. The CDR3 loop is CAISESSGQGRNSPLHF. In nucleotides, the CDR3 is TGTGCCATCAGTGAGTCGAGTGGGCAGGGGCGTAATTCACCCCTCCACTTT.

This clone was seen a handful of times. The genes are TRBV11-3 and TRBJ2-7; the D gene could be TRBD1 or TRBD2 (5 bases each). The CDR3 has 13 residues. Trimming took 3 bases from V and 0 from J, leaving 6 bases between them. CDR1 is SGHNT, CDR2 YENEEA, per germline. The CDR3 loop is CASSLGVSYEQYF. CDR3 nucleotide sequence: TGTGCCAGCAGCTTGGGGGTCTCCTACGAGCAGTACTTC.

The CDR3 nucleotides are TGTGCCAGCAGTCCCCGGTCAGGGGGCATTGATGGCTACACCTTC. Its translation: CASSPRSGGIDGYTF. The V gene is TRBV6-1, the J gene TRBJ1-2, with 8 positions matching TRBD1. Germline loops: CDR1 MNHNS, CDR2 SASEGT. The CDR3 has 15 residues. V shed 5 bases, J shed 6 bases, and the junction held 11 bases outside the gene matches.

The genes are TRBV9 and TRBJ1-1; perhaps TRBD1 as D (6 bases). V lost 4 bases and J lost 5, with 24 bases in between. This CDR3 has 17 amino acids. From germline, CDR1 is SGDLS and CDR2 YYNGEE. The CDR3 protein is CASSPKDGGLVYTEAFF. Written as DNA, the CDR3 is TGTGCCAGCAGCCCCAAGGACGGGGGGCTCGTATATACTGAAGCTTTCTTT.

This chain uses TRBV5-6 with TRBJ1-2, with TRBD1 identical over 8 bases. The CDR3 consists of 14 residues. V shed 0 bases, J shed 4 bases, and the junction held 2 bases outside the gene matches. From germline, CDR1 is SGHDT and CDR2 YYEEEE. CDR3: CASSLGTGTYGYTF. DNA for the CDR3: TGTGCCAGCAGCTTGGGGACAGGGACCTATGGCTACACCTTC.

The CDR3 DNA sequence: TGTGCCAGCTCACTTTCCGGGACAGAAAACTATGGCTACACCTTC. Translating gives CASSLSGTENYGYTF. The chain combines TRBV18 with TRBJ1-2, with 7 nucleotides matching TRBD1. V lost 4 bases, J lost 2 bases, and 7 bases stayed unmatched. Germline values: CDR1 KGHSH, CDR2 LQKENI. The CDR3 contains 15 residues.

The J gene is TRBJ2-1, the V gene TRBV15; 9 bases agree with TRBD1. This CDR3 contains 13 residues. The V gene's germline CDR1 is LNHNV and CDR2 YYDKDF (reference sequence). Unmatched junction bases numbered 7, after V lost 8 bases and J lost 8 bases. In DNA, the CDR3 is TGTGCCACCCGGGACAGGGTATATGATGAGCAGTTCTTC. This encodes CATRDRVYDEQFF.